These 14 T cell receptor beta chains share one sample of origin, sequenced in a study of T cells in Graves' hyperthyroidism and ophthalmopathy (dated by TCRdb to the late 2010s). Library creation used multiplex PCR. Reads for this sample came from an Illumina HiSeq 2000. The TCR beta CDR3 regions were amplified from RNA transcripts. The TCR CDR3 was subjected to a first round of RT-PCR using the HTBI primer set and the Qiagen OneStep RT-PCR kit. The public reads were run again by TCRdb, first through fastp at Q25 and then through MiXCR, and only productive beta chains were kept. CDR3 protein sequences are deduplicated, and each keeps its most common genes and DNA. The table for this sample lists 500,000 to 600,000 distinct CDR3 sequences; 16% of them were counted only once. The ten largest clones represent around 18% of the sample. Material: blood. The origin of the receptors is a young woman with Graves' hyperthyroidism.

This clonotype was seen a handful of times. J is TRBJ2-2 and V is TRBV6-1; D may match TRBD1 or TRBD2 (5 bases each). There are 15 residues in the CDR3. The V gene's germline CDR1 is MNHNS and CDR2 SASEGT. V was trimmed by 7 bases and J by 5 bases, leaving 17 bases between them. CDR3 coding DNA: TGTGCCAGCACCGTCGGGGCCGTGGGAACCGGGGAGCTGTTTTTT. Translating it yields CASTVGAVGTGELFF.

This clonotype was detected many times. The chain uses TRBV28 and TRBJ2-3; D not resolved. Trimming left V 5 bases short and J 2 bases short, with 17 bases between. Germline V gives CDR1 MDHEN, CDR2 SYDVKM. The CDR3 sequence is 16 residues long. The CDR3 nucleotides read TGTGCCAGCAGTCCCACCGGCAGTCATTCCACAGATACGCAGTATTTT. As protein: CASSPTGSHSTDTQYF.

There are a few counts of this clonotype. The chain recombines TRBV11-3 with TRBJ1-3; D uncertain. With 3 bases removed from V and 4 bases from J, the gap between germline ends came to 10 bases. Germline V gene sequence: CDR1 SGHNT, CDR2 YENEEA. This CDR3 region has 14 residues. The CDR3 is CASSFQISGNTIYF. The CDR3 coding sequence is TGTGCCAGCAGCTTTCAGATCTCCGGAAACACCATATATTTT.

This clonotype was counted between two and nine times. The V call is TRBV24-1, the J call TRBJ2-5, with unresolved D. CDR1 is KGHDR, CDR2 SFDVKD, per germline. The V and J ends lost 4 bases and 0 bases respectively, with 8 bases between them. This CDR3 is built from 14 residues. CDR3 nucleotide sequence: TGTGCCACCAGTGAGTTCGCAGACCAAGAGACCCAGTACTTC. Its protein product is CATSEFADQETQYF.

About this clonotype: The junction differs from germline at one of its ends, possibly a read error. This chain uses TRBV19 with TRBJ1-5, with a weak D call TRBD1 (6 bases). The V gene's germline CDR1 is LNHDA and CDR2 SQIVND (reference sequence). CDR3 size: 16 residues. The DNA of the CDR3 is TGTGCCGGTAGTATCCCCCCGGACAGCCCGAATCAGCCCCAGCATTTT. Translation gives CAGSIPPDSPNQPQHF.

The table lists this clonotype with many counts. The V call is TRBV12-3 or TRBV12-4, the J call TRBJ1-6; tentatively, D is TRBD1 (5 bases). Trimming removed 6 bases from V and 1 base from J, with 28 bases in between. The CDR3 runs to 21 residues. CDR3 region: CASSPQFSRDSTASYNSPLHF. The CDR3, as DNA: TGTGCCAGCAGCCCTCAGTTCAGCCGGGACTCCACGGCGTCCTATAATTCACCCCTCCACTTT.

This clonotype was detected only a few times. The chain uses TRBV11-2 and TRBJ2-5, with D unclear. Germline V gene sequence: CDR1 SGHAT, CDR2 FQNNGV. V dropped 5 bases and J dropped 4 bases, with 8 bases sitting between them. There are 12 residues in the CDR3. The chain's CDR3 is CASSGPTETQYF. The CDR3 bases are TGTGCCAGCAGCGGACCCACAGAGACCCAGTACTTC.

This chain joins TRBV7-9 and TRBJ1-3; perhaps TRBD1 as D (5 bases). Germline CDR1 SEHNR, CDR2 FQNEAQ (reference sequence). V was shortened by 0 bases and J by 3 bases, with 12 bases between the two germline ends. CDR3 size: 16 residues. DNA for the CDR3: TGTGCCAGCAGCTTAGCCCTATCCGGGGGTGGAAACACCATATATTTT. Protein: CASSLALSGGGNTIYF.

This clonotype was detected many times. The chain is built from TRBV5-1 and TRBJ2-1; the match to TRBD2 covers 9 bases. The CDR3 loop spans 14 amino acids. V was clipped by 6 bases and J by 5 bases; unmatched bases: 6. Germline assignment: CDR1 SGHRS and CDR2 YFSETQ. CDR3 bases: TGCGCCAGCAACCGACTAGCGGAGAACAATGAGCAGTTCTTC. Translating it yields CASNRLAENNEQFF.

This clonotype has a count of ten or more. The rearrangement uses TRBV14 and TRBJ1-1, with unresolved D. Trimming left V 1 base short and J 1 base short, with 7 bases between. Germline-derived CDR1 and CDR2 are SGHDN and FVKESK. There are 14 residues in the CDR3. The CDR3 loop reads CASSQGAGNTEAFF. DNA for the CDR3: TGTGCCAGCAGCCAAGGCGCGGGGAACACTGAAGCTTTCTTT.

This clonotype was found a few times. The chain recombines TRBV19 with TRBJ2-1; a weak D match, TRBD1 (5 bases). Trimming removed 4 bases at V and 1 base at J, with 5 bases between. The CDR3 is 13 residues long. Germline V gene lookup returns CDR1 LNHDA and CDR2 SQIVND (reference sequence). CDR3: CASSKGSYNEQFF. CDR3 DNA: TGTGCCAGTAGTAAGGGGTCCTACAATGAGCAGTTCTTC.

This chain links TRBV6-1 with TRBJ2-1; 10 bases map to TRBD2. The germline CDR1 and CDR2 sequences are MNHNS and SASEGT. The CDR3 runs to 14 residues. V lost 7 bases, J lost 5 bases, and 5 bases stayed unmatched. In nucleotides, the CDR3 is TGTGCCAGCACCGCTAGCGGGAGTCACAATGAGCAGTTCTTC. Amino acids: CASTASGSHNEQFF.

This clonotype has ten or more counts. V gene TRBV29-1 combines with J gene TRBJ1-1; D might be TRBD1 (6 bases). The CDR3 runs 13 residues. Germline CDR1 SQVTM, CDR2 ANQGSEA. The CDR3 protein is CIVSRGGGTEAFF. The CDR3, as DNA: TGCATCGTGTCCAGGGGCGGGGGCACTGAAGCTTTCTTT.

This clonotype has a handful of counts. The genes are TRBV12-3 or TRBV12-4 and TRBJ2-7, with TRBD2 identical over 7 bases. The CDR3 loop spans 13 amino acids. Germline trimming cut 6 bases from V and 2 bases from J; bases unmatched to any gene: 4. CDR3 amino acids: CASSGAGAYEQYF. The CDR3 region has the DNA TGTGCCAGCAGCGGGGCGGGGGCCTACGAGCAGTACTTC.